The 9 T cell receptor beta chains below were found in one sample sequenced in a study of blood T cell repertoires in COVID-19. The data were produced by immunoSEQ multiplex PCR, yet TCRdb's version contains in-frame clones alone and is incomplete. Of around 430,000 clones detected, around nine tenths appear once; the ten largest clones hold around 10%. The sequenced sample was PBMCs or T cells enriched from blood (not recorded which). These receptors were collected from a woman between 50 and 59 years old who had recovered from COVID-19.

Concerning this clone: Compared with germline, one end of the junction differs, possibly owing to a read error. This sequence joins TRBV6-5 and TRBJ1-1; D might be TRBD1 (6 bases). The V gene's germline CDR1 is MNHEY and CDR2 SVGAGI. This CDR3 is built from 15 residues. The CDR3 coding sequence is TGTGCCAGCAGTAACTCCCCGACAGGGAACACTGAAGCTTTCTTT. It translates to CASSNSPTGNTEAFF.

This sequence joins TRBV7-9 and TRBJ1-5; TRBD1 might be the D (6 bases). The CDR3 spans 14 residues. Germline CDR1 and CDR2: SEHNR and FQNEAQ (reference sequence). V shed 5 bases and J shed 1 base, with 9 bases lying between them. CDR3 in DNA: TGTGCCAGCAGCCTAGGACAGAGCAATCAGCCCCAGCATTTT. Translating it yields CASSLGQSNQPQHF.

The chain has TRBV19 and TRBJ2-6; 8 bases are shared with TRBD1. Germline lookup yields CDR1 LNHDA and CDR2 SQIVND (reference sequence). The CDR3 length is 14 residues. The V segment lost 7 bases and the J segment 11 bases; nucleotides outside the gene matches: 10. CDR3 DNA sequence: TGTGCCAGTACCACCGGACAGGGAATCTACGTCCTGACTTTC. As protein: CASTTGQGIYVLTF.

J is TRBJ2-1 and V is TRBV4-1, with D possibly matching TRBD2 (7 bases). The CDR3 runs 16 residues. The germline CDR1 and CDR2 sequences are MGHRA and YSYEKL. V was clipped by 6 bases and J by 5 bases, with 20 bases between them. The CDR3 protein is CASRLGGPGNHNEQFF. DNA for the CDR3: TGCGCCAGCAGACTCGGGGGGCCGGGAAATCACAATGAGCAGTTCTTC.

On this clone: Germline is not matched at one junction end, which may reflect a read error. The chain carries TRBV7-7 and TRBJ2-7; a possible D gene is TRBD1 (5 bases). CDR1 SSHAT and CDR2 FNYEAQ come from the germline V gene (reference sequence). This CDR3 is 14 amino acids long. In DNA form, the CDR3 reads TGTGCTAGCAGCTTGGGGCACAGCTCCTACGAGCAGTACTTC. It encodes CASSLGHSSYEQYF.

The CDR3 sequence: CASRTSPGTVYGYTF. The CDR3 DNA reads as TGTGCCAGCAGGACCTCCCCCGGGACAGTCTATGGCTACACCTTC. The chain combines TRBV28 with TRBJ1-2, with 7 nucleotides matching TRBD1. The V gene end was trimmed by 6 bases and the J gene end by 4 bases; junction bases not matched to a gene: 11. Germline V gene data show CDR1 as MDHEN and CDR2 as SYDVKM. The CDR3 is 15 amino acids.

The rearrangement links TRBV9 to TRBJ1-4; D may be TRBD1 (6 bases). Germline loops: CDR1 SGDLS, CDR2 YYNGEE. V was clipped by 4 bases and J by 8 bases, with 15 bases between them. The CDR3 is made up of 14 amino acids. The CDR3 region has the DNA TGTGCCAGCAGCCTTAGAGCCCAGGGGGAAAAACTGTTTTTT. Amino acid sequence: CASSLRAQGEKLFF.

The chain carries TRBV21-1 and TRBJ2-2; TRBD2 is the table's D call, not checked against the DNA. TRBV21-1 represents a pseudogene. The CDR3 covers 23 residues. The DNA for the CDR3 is TGTGCCAGCAGCAATAAACTCAAATTGCAATTTTTAAGCGGGGGAATGGGGACCGGGGAGCTGTTTTTT. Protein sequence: CASSNKLKLQFLSGGMGTGELFF.

For the CDR3, the DNA is TGTGCCATCAATATAGGACAGGACACGGGTGGCTACACCTTC. This codes for CAINIGQDTGGYTF. The V and J genes are TRBV10-3 and TRBJ1-2; 7 positions match TRBD1. CDR3 length: 14 amino acids. Looked up from germline, CDR1 is ENHRY and CDR2 is SYGVKD. Germline trimming cut 7 bases from V and 7 bases from J; bases unmatched to any gene: 12.